This T cell receptor (beta chain) was documented in a study of shared clonotypes between healthy human individuals. Findings of the study overall: Naive subsets typically showed greater estimated richness than memory subsets.

This clone was observed once. The antigen is not known. The sample holds other DNA sequences that translate to the same CDR3. The naive CD8 subset, CD45RO-negative cells positively selected for CCR7, excluded terminally differentiated effector memory CD45RA+ cells. Between the trimmed V and J ends, which lost 2 bases and 0 bases, there was a span of 5 bases. The CDR3 contains 12 residues. CDR1 and CDR2 from the germline V gene are GTSNPN and SVGIG (reference sequence). Profiling relied on immunoSEQ multiplex PCR, and the TCRdb table lists in-frame clones only, not all of them. The table records under 2,000,000 clones, over 85% of them present only once.

This rearrangement joins TRBV30 to TRBJ2-7; D gene unclear. This sequence was found in a man aged 18 to 30 in good health. Material: naive CD8+ T cells sorted from blood. The CDR3 sequence: CAWSLSSYEQYF. In DNA form, the CDR3 reads TGTGCCTGGAGTCTCAGCTCCTACGAGCAGTACTTC. The whole variable domain, remainder taken from reference TRBV30 and TRBJ2-7, is SQTIHQWPATLVQPVGSPLSLECTVEGTSNPNLYWYRQAAGRGLQLLFYSVGIGQISSEVPQNLSASRPQDRQFILSSKKLLLSDSGFYLCAWSLSSYEQYFGPGTRLTVT.